This TCR beta chain was profiled in a study of T cell repertoires in cytomegalovirus infection. Via MiXCR, TCRdb re-called the reads, giving one row per CDR3 protein. This table holds about 740,000 distinct CDR3 sequences, about 40% found once. General study results and limits: HLA-C-restricted, CMV-specific TCR beta clonotypes were dominant ex vivo.

On this clonotype: What it recognizes is unknown.

This sequence originates from a human donor in good health (CMV status not recorded). Some clones in this sample may be carry-over from other donors' samples. Sequences were obtained from PBMCs.

As DNA, the CDR3 is TGTGCCAGCAGCTTCGGGGGTGGGCGTCGCTACGAGCAGTACTTC. Translated, it gives CASSFGGGRRYEQYF. The V call is TRBV7-2, the J call TRBJ2-7; a weak D match, TRBD2 (6 bases). The CDR3 is 15 residues long. The V gene lost 3 bases and the J gene lost 3 bases, with 15 bases spanning the gap. Per the germline V gene, CDR1 is SGHTA and CDR2 is FQGNSA.